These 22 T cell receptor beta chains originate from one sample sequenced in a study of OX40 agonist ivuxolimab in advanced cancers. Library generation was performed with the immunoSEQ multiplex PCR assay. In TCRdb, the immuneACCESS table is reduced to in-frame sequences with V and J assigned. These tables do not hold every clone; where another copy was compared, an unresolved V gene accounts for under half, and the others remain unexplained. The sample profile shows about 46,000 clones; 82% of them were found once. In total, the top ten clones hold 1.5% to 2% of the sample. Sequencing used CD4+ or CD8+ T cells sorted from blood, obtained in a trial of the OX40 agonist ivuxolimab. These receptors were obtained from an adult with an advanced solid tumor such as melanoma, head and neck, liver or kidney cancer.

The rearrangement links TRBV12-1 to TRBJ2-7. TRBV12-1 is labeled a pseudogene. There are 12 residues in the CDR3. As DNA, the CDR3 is TGTGCCAGCAGCCATGTATTTTACGAGCAGTACTTC. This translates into CASSHVFYEQYF.

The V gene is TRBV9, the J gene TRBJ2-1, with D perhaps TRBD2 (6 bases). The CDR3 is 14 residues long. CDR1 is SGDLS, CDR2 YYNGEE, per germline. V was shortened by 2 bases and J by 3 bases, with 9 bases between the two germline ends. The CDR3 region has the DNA TGTGCCAGCAGCGTTCGGGGGAACTACAATGAGCAGTTCTTC. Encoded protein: CASSVRGNYNEQFF. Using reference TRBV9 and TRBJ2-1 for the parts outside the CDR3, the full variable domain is DSGVTQTPKHLITATGQRVTLRCSPRSGDLSVYWYQQSLDQGLQFLIQYYNGEERAKGNILERFSAQQFPDLHSELNLSSLELGDSALYFCASSVRGNYNEQFFGPGTRLTVL.

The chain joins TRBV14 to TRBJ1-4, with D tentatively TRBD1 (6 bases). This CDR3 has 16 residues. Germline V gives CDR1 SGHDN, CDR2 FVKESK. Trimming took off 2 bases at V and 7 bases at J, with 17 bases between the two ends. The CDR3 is CASSQFLGGGTEKLFF. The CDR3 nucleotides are TGTGCCAGCAGCCAATTCCTAGGGGGAGGTACTGAAAAACTGTTTTTT.

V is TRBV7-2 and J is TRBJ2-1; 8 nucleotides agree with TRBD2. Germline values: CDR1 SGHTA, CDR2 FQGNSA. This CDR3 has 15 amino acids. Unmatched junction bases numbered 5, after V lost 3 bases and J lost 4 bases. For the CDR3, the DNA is TGTGCCAGCAGCTTCCCGGGGGGGCAGTACAATGAGCAGTTCTTC. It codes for CASSFPGGQYNEQFF.

CDR3 nucleotides: TGTGCCAGCAGCCTAGAATACGAGCAGTACTTC. Residues: CASSLEYEQYF. The V gene is TRBV7-2, the J gene TRBJ2-7; D remains unclear. Trimming left V 5 bases short and J 4 bases short, with 6 bases between. Germline-derived CDR1 and CDR2 are SGHTA and FQGNSA. This CDR3 is built from 11 residues.

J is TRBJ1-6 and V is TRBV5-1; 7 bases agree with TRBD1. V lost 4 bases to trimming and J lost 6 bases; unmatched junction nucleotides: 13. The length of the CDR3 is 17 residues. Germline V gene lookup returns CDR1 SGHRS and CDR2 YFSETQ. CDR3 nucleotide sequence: TGCGCCAGCAGCAGCTCCGCCGGGGACAGCGTTAATTCACCCCTCCACTTT. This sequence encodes CASSSSAGDSVNSPLHF.

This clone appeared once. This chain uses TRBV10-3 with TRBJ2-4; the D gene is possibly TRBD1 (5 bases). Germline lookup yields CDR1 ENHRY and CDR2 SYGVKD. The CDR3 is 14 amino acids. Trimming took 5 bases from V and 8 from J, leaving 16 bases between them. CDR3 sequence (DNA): TGTGCCATCAGTACTCCGACAGACGGTGACATTCAGTACTTC. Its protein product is CAISTPTDGDIQYF.

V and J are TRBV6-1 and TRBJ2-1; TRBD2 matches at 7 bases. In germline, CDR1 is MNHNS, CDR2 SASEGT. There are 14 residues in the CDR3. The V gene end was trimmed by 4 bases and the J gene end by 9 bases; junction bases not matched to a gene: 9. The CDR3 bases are TGTGCCAGCAGTGGAAACACGGGGGGAGGTGAGCAGTTCTTC. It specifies CASSGNTGGGEQFF.

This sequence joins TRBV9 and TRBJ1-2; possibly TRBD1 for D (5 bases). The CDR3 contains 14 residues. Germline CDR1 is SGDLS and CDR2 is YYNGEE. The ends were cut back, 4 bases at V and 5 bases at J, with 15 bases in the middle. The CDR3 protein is CASSMGRTGYGYTF. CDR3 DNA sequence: TGTGCCAGCAGCATGGGACGGACGGGGTATGGCTACACCTTC.

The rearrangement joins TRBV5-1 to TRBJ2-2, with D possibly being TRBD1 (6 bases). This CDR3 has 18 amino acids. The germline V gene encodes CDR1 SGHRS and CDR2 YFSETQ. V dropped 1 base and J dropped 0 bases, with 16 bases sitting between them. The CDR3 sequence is CASSLRSARTANTGELFF. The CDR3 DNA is TGCGCCAGCAGCTTGAGGTCAGCTAGGACAGCGAACACCGGGGAGCTGTTTTTT.

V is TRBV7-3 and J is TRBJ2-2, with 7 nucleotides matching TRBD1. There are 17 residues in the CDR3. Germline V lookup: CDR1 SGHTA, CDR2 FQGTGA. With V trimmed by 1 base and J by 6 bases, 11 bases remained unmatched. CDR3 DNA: TGTGCCAGCAGCTTAAGGGCCAACAGGGGTAGCTCCGGGGAGCTGTTTTTT. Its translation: CASSLRANRGSSGELFF.

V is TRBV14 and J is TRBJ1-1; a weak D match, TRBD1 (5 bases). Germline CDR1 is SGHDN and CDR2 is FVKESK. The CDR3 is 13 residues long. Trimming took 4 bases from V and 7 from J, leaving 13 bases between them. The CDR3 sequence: CASSLIGQNEAFF. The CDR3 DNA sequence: TGTGCCAGCAGCCTTATTGGACAAAATGAAGCTTTCTTT.

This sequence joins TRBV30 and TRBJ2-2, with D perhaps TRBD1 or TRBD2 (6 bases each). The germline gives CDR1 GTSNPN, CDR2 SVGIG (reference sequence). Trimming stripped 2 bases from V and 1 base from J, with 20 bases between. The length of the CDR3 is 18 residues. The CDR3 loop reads CAWSPPGRGQGNTGELFF. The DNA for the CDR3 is TGTGCCTGGAGTCCCCCCGGGCGGGGACAAGGGAACACCGGGGAGCTGTTTTTT. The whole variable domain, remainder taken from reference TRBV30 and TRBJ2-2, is SQTIHQWPATLVQPVGSPLSLECTVEGTSNPNLYWYRQAAGRGLQLLFYSVGIGQISSEVPQNLSASRPQDRQFILSSKKLLLSDSGFYLCAWSPPGRGQGNTGELFFGEGSRLTVL.

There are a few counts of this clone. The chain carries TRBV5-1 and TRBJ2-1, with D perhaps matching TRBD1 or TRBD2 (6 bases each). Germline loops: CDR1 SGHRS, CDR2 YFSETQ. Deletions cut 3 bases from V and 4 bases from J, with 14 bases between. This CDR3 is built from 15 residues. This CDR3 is CASSYEGGNYNEQFF. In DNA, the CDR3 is TGCGCCAGCAGCTACGAGGGGGGCAATTACAATGAGCAGTTCTTC. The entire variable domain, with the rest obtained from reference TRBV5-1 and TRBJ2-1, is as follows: KAGVTQTPRYLIKTRGQQVTLSCSPISGHRSVSWYQQTPGQGLQFLFEYFSETQRNKGNFPGRFSGRQFSNSRSEMNVSTLELGDSALYLCASSYEGGNYNEQFFGPGTRLTVL.

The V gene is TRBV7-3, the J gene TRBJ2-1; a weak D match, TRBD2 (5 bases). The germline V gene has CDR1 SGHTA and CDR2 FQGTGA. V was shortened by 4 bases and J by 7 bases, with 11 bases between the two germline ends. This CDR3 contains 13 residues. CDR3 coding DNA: TGTGCCAGCAGCTCCGGTCGAGGGAATGAGCAGTTCTTC. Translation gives CASSSGRGNEQFF.

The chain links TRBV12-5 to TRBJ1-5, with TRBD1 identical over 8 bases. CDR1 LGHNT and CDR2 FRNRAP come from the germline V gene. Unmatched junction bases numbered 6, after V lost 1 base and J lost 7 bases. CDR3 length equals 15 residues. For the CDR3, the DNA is TGTGCTAGTGGTTTGGCCCAGGGGGCAGGGCAGCCCCAGCATTTT. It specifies CASGLAQGAGQPQHF.

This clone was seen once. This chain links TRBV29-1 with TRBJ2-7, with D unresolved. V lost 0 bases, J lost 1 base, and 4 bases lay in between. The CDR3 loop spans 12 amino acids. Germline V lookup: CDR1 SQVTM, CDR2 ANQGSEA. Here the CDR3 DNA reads TGCAGCGTTGAAGATAAATCCTACGAGCAGTACTTC. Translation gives CSVEDKSYEQYF.

CDR3 nucleotide sequence: TGTGCCAGTAGATACAGCGTACCTAATGAAAAACTGTTTTTT. As protein: CASRYSVPNEKLFF. V usage is TRBV19 and J usage is TRBJ1-4; D gene uncertain. This CDR3 is 14 amino acids long. Trimming cost V 6 bases and J 3 bases, with 11 bases left between them. Germline lookup yields CDR1 LNHDA and CDR2 SQIVND (reference sequence).

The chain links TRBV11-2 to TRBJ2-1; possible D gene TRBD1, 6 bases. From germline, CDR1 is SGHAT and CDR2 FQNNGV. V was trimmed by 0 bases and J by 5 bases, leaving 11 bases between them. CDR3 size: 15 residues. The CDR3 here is CASSLDRGRNNEQFF. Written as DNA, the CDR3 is TGTGCCAGCAGCTTAGACAGGGGAAGGAACAATGAGCAGTTCTTC.

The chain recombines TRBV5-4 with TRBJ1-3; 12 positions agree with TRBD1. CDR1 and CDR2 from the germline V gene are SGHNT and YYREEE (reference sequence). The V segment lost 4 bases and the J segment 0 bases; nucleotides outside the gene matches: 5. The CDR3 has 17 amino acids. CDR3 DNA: TGTGCCAGCAGCCCAGGGACAGGGGGCTTCTCTGGAAACACCATATATTTT. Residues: CASSPGTGGFSGNTIYF.

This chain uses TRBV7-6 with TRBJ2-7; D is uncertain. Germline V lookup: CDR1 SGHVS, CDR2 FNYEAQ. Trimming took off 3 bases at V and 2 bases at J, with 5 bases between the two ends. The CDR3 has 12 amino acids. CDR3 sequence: CASSFLTYEQYF. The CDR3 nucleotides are TGTGCCAGCAGCTTTCTCACCTACGAGCAGTACTTC.

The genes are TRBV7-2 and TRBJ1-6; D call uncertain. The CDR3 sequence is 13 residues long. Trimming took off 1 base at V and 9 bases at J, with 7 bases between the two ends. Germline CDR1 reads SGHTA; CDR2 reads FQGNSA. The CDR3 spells CASSLEGSSPLHF. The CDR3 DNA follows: TGTGCCAGCAGCTTAGAGGGCAGTTCACCCCTCCACTTT.